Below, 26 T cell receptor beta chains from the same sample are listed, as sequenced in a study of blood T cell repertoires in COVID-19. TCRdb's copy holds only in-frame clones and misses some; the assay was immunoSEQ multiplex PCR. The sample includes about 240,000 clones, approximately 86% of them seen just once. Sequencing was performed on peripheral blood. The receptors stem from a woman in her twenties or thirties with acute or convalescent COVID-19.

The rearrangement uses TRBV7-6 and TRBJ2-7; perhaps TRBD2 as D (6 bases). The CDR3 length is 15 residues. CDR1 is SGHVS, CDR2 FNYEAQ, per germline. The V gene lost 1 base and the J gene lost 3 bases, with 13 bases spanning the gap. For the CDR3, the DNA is TGTGCCAGCAGCTTAGATCGCGGGAAGATCTACGAGCAGTACTTC. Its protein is CASSLDRGKIYEQYF.

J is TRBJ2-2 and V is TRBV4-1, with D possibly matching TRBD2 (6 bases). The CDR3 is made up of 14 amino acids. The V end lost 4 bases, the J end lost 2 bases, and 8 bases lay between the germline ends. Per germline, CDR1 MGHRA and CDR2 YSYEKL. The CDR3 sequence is CASSLAGNTGELFF. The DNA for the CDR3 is TGCGCCAGCAGCCTTGCGGGAAACACCGGGGAGCTGTTTTTT.

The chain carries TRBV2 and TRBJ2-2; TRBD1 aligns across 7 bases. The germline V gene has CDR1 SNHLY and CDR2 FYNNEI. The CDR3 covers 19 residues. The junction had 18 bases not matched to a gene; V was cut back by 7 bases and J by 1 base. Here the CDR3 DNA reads TGTGCCAGCAATCTAACCGAAAACAGGGGCGACCTGAACACCGGGGAGCTGTTTTTT. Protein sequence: CASNLTENRGDLNTGELFF.

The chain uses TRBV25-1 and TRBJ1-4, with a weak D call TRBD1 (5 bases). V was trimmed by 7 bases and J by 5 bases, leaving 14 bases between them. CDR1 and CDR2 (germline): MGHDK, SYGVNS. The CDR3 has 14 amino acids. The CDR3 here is CASTFGGTNEKLFF. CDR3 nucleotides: TGTGCCAGCACGTTTGGGGGGACGAATGAAAAACTGTTTTTT.

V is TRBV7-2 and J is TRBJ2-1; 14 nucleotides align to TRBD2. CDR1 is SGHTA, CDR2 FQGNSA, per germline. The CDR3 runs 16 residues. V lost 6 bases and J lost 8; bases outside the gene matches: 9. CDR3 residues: CASSLLGGLAGDEQFF. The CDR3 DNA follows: TGTGCCAGCAGTCTATTAGGGGGACTAGCGGGAGATGAGCAGTTCTTC. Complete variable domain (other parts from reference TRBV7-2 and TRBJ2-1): GAGVSQSPSNKVTEKGKDVELRCDPISGHTALYWYRQSLGQGLEFLIYFQGNSAPDKSGLPSDRFSAERTGGSVSTLTIQRTQQEDSAVYLCASSLLGGLAGDEQFFGPGTRLTVL.

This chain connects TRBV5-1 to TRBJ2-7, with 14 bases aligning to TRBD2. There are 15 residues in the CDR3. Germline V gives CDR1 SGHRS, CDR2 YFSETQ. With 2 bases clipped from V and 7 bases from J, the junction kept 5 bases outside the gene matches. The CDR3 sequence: CASSFGLAGGGEQYF. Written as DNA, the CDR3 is TGCGCCAGCAGCTTTGGACTAGCGGGAGGAGGAGAGCAGTACTTC.

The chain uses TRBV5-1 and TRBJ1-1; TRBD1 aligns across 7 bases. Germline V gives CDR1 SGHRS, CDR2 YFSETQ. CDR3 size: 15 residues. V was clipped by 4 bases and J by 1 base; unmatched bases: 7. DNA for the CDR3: TGCGCCAGCAGCCCCTCAGGGGGAGGGAACACTGAAGCTTTCTTT. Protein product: CASSPSGGGNTEAFF. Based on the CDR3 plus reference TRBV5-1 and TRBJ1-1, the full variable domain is KAGVTQTPRYLIKTRGQQVTLSCSPISGHRSVSWYQQTPGQGLQFLFEYFSETQRNKGNFPGRFSGRQFSNSRSEMNVSTLELGDSALYLCASSPSGGGNTEAFFGQGTRLTVV.

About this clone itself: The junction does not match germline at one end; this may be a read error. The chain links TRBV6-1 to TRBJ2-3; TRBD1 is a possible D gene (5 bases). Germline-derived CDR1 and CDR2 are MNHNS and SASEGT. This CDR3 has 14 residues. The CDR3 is CASREGARTDTQYF. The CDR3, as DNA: TGTGCCAGCAGGGAAGGGGCCCGCACAGATACGCAGTATTTT.

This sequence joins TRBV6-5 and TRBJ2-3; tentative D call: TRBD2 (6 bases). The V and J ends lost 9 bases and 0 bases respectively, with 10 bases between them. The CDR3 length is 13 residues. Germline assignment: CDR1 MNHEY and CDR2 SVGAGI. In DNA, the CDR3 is TGTGCCAGTGGGGACTTGAGCACAGATACGCAGTATTTT. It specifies CASGDLSTDTQYF.

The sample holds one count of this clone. The CDR3 nucleotides read TGTGCCAGCAGCCCAGGGACAGAACACTCTGGGGCCAACGTCCTGACTTTC. It codes for CASSPGTEHSGANVLTF. This chain connects TRBV11-2 to TRBJ2-6, with TRBD1 identical over 7 bases. The CDR3 covers 17 residues. The germline CDR1 and CDR2 sequences are SGHAT and FQNNGV. V lost 5 bases, J lost 0 bases, and 7 bases stayed unmatched.

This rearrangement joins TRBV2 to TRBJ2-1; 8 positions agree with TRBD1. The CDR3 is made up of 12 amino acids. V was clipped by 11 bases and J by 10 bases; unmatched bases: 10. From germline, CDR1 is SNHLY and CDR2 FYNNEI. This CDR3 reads CAAGRAGGEQFF. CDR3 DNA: TGTGCCGCCGGGCGGGCAGGGGGCGAGCAGTTCTTC.

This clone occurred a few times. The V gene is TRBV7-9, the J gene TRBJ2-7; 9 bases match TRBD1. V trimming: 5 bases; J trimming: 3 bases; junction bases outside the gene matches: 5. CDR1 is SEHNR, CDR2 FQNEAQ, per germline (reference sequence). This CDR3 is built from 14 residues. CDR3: CASSLPTGGYEQYF. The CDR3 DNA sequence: TGTGCCAGCAGCCTCCCGACAGGGGGCTACGAGCAGTACTTC.

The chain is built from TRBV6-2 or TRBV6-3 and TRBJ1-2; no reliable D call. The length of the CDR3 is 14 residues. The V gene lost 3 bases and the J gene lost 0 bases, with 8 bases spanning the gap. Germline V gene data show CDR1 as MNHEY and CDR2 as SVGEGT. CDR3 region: CASSYSLANYGYTF. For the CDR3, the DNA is TGTGCCAGCAGTTATTCGCTAGCTAACTATGGCTACACCTTC.

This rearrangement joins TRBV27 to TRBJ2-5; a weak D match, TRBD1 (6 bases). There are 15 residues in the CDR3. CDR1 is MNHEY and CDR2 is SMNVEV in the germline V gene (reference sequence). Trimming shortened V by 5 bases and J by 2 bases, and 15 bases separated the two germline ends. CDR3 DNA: TGTGCCAGCAGTCCACGGGACACCTTACAAGAGACCCAGTACTTC. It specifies CASSPRDTLQETQYF.

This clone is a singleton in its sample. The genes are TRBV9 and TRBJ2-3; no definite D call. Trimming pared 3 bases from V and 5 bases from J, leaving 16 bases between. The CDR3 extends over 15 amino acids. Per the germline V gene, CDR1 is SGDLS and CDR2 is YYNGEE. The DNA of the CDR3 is TGTGCCAGCAGCGCTACGGTGGGCCTTATAGATACGCAGTATTTT. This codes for CASSATVGLIDTQYF. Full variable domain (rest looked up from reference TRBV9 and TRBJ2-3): DSGVTQTPKHLITATGQRVTLRCSPRSGDLSVYWYQQSLDQGLQFLIQYYNGEERAKGNILERFSAQQFPDLHSELNLSSLELGDSALYFCASSATVGLIDTQYFGPGTRLTVL.

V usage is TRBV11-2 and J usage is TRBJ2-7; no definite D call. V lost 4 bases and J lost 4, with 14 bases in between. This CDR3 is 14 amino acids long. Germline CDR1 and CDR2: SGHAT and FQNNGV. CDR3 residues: CASSWSPSTYEQYF. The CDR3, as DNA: TGTGCCAGCAGCTGGAGTCCCTCAACTTACGAGCAGTACTTC.

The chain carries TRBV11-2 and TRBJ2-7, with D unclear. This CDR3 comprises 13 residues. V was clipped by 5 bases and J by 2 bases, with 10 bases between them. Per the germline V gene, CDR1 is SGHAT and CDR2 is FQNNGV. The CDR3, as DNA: TGTGCCAGCAGCCCCGTCGGTGCCTACGAGCAGTACTTC. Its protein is CASSPVGAYEQYF.

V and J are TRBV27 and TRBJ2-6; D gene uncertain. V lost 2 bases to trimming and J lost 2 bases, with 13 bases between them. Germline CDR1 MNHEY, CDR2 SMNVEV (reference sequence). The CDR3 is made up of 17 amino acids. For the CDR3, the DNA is TGTGCCAGCAGTTTAAGCCGGCAGGCCCCTGGGGCCAACGTCCTGACTTTC. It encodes CASSLSRQAPGANVLTF. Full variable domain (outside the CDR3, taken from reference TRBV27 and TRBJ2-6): EAQVTQNPRYLITVTGKKLTVTCSQNMNHEYMSWYRQDPGLGLRQIYYSMNVEVTDKGDVPEGYKVSRKEKRNFPLILESPSPNQTSLYFCASSLSRQAPGANVLTFGAGSRLTVL.

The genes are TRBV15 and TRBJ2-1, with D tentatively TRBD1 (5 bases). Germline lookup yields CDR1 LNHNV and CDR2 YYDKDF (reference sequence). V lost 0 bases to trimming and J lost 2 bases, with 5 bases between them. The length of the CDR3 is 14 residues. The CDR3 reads CATSRDRAYNEQFF. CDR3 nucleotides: TGTGCCACCAGCAGAGACAGGGCCTACAATGAGCAGTTCTTC.

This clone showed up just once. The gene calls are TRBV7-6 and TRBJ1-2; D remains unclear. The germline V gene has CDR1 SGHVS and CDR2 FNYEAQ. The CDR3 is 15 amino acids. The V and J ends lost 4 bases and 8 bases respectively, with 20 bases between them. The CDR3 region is CASSSPPTTPGGYTF. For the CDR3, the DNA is TGTGCCAGCAGCTCTCCACCGACAACACCCGGCGGCTACACCTTC.

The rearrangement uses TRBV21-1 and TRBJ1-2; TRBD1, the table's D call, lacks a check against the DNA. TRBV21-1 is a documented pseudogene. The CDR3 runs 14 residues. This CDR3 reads CATQGPGKSYGYTF. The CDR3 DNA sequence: TGTGCCACACAGGGGCCCGGGAAATCCTATGGCTACACCTTC.

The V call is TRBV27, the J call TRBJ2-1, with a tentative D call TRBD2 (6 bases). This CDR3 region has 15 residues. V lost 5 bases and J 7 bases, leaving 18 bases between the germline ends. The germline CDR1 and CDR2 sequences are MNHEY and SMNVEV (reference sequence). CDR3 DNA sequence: TGTGCCAGCAGTCTAACTAGCCCAATTGATAATGAGCAGTTCTTC. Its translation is CASSLTSPIDNEQFF.

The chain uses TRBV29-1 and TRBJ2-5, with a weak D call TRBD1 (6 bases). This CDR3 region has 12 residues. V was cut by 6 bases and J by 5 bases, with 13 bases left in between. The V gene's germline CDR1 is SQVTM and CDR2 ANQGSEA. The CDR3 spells CSVQGPAETQYF. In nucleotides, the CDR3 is TGCAGCGTCCAGGGGCCCGCGGAGACCCAGTACTTC.

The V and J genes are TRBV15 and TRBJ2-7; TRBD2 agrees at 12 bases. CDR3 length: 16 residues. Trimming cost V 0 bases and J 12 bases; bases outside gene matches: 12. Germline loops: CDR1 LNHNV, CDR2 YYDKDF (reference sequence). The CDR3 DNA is TGTGCCACCAGCAGAGATCTCCTAGCGGGAGGGATCGGTTCGTACTTC. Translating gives CATSRDLLAGGIGSYF.

The CDR3 is CASSHWGQDNTEAFF. The DNA of the CDR3 is TGTGCCAGCAGCCATTGGGGACAGGATAACACTGAAGCTTTCTTT. The chain links TRBV3-1 (or the pseudogene TRBV3-2) to TRBJ1-1; TRBD1 agrees at 8 bases. Trimming removed 3 bases from V and 2 bases from J; junction bases left unmatched: 5. The CDR3 has 15 amino acids. Germline CDR1 LGHDT, CDR2 YNNKEL (reference sequence).

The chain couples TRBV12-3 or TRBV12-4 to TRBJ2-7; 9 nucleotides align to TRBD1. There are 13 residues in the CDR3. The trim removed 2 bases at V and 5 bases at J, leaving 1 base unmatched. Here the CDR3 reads CASSLRTGDEQYF. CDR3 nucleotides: TGTGCCAGCAGTTTAAGGACAGGGGACGAGCAGTACTTC.